The 7 T cell receptor beta chains below all came from one sample that was sequenced in a study of T-cell memory formation after mild COVID-19. In TCRdb, the 5' RACE reads were re-called with MiXCR into one record per CDR3 protein. The data hold almost 250,000 distinct CDR3 sequences, with 15% to 19% observed a single time. Sequenced: PBMCs or a T cell subset sorted from them (not recorded which). Every receptor here comes from an adult woman who had mild COVID-19 (a few samples of this study predate the infection). Cell type and time point are not known.

Many counts were recorded for this clonotype. This chain links TRBV4-2 with TRBJ1-2; D is ambiguous. The CDR3 loop spans 14 amino acids. Germline CDR1 is LGHNA and CDR2 is YNFKEQ. V lost 2 bases, J lost 2 bases, and 9 bases lay in between. The CDR3 protein is CASSQPGSNYGYTF. CDR3 nucleotide sequence: TGTGCCAGCAGCCAACCGGGATCCAACTATGGCTACACCTTC.

There are a few counts of this clonotype. CDR3 bases: TGTGCCAGCAGTTTTATAGGGGATGTTTCTGAAGCTTTCTTT. Protein sequence: CASSFIGDVSEAFF. This chain joins TRBV12-3 or TRBV12-4 and TRBJ1-1; the D gene is possibly TRBD1 (5 bases). V lost 3 bases and J lost 6, with 14 bases in between. The CDR3 spans 14 residues.

This clonotype has a count of ten or more. This chain links TRBV12-3 or TRBV12-4 with TRBJ2-3; tentative D call: TRBD2 (5 bases). V was cut by 6 bases and J by 3 bases, with 13 bases left in between. The CDR3 loop spans 14 amino acids. DNA of the CDR3: TGTGCCAGCAGATTGCAGTGGGAGACAGATACGCAGTATTTT. Protein: CASRLQWETDTQYF.

In its sample, this clonotype was seen a few times. This chain joins TRBV24-1 and TRBJ2-3; 10 bases are shared with TRBD2. CDR3 length equals 18 residues. The junction had 13 bases not matched to a gene; V was cut back by 7 bases and J by 1 base. CDR1 and CDR2 (germline): KGHDR, SFDVKD. The chain's CDR3 is CATSKGLLAGAGTDTQYF. The CDR3 DNA follows: TGTGCCACCAGCAAAGGCCTCCTAGCGGGGGCTGGCACAGATACGCAGTATTTT.

This clonotype was observed a few times. The chain links TRBV12-3 or TRBV12-4 to TRBJ2-1; D may be TRBD1 (7 bases). V was pared by 6 bases and J by 10 bases, with 22 bases between. The CDR3 sequence is 15 residues long. The CDR3 DNA reads TGTGCCAGCAGAGTACAGGGGACTTTCACCGGGGAGCAGTTCTTC. Protein sequence: CASRVQGTFTGEQFF.

V gene TRBV7-2 combines with J gene TRBJ2-7; D call uncertain. Germline V lookup: CDR1 SGHTA, CDR2 FQGNSA. The length of the CDR3 is 14 residues. V was pared by 6 bases and J by 0 bases, with 12 bases between. The CDR3 DNA reads as TGTGCCAGCAGGCCCGACTGGAACTCCTACGAGCAGTACTTC. This sequence encodes CASRPDWNSYEQYF.

In this sample, this clonotype turned up many times. V is TRBV3-1 and J is TRBJ1-1; D is unresolved. CDR1 and CDR2 from the germline V gene are LGHDT and YNNKEL (reference sequence). The CDR3 has 12 amino acids. V lost 6 bases to trimming and J lost 4 bases, with 9 bases between them. CDR3 amino acids: CASSRWGTEAFF. The CDR3 nucleotides are TGTGCCAGCAGTAGGTGGGGCACTGAAGCTTTCTTT.